This TCR beta chain was captured by sequencing in a study of blood T cell repertoires in COVID-19. The germline V gene has CDR1 SGHTS and CDR2 YDEGEE. The CDR3 contains 15 residues. V lost 4 bases and J lost 4; bases outside the gene matches: 5. Only in-frame clones appear in the TCRdb table, and some are missing; sequencing was by immunoSEQ multiplex PCR. The sample consists of over 400,000 clones, 85% to 90% of them appearing once. This receptor was obtained from a woman aged 45-59 years with COVID-19, enrolled during active disease. The chain couples TRBV5-8 to TRBJ2-3, with 11 positions matching TRBD1. Material: peripheral blood. The CDR3 here is CASSGRDRGADTQYF. CDR3 coding DNA: TGTGCCAGCAGCGGCCGGGACAGGGGGGCAGATACGCAGTATTTT.